This T cell receptor beta chain came from a study of immune evolution from preneoplasia to lung adenocarcinoma. Study conclusions and caveats: Top clone share appeared to fall from AAH through AIS, MIA, adenocarcinoma. Later-stage lesions seemingly showed higher T cell density and diversity than normal lung.

A few counts support this clone. Its matching antigen is unknown. Premalignant or tumor cells were enriched by macro-dissection after pathologic assessment. The junction had 10 bases not matched to a gene; V was cut back by 7 bases and J by 5 bases. This CDR3 is 15 amino acids long. CDR1 MNHEY and CDR2 SVGAGI come from the germline V gene. Profiling relied on immunoSEQ multiplex PCR, and the TCRdb table lists in-frame clones only, not all of them. The table has more than 2,500 clones, roughly 88% seen once. The sequence was obtained from a person between 65 and 79 years old with lung adenocarcinoma. V and J are TRBV6-5 and TRBJ1-4; 7 bases line up with TRBD1. The sequencing sample was made of FFPE atypical adenomatous hyperplasia tissue from the lung. Subset reported: atypical adenomatous hyperplasia (AAH), lung preneoplasia. The CDR3 loop is CASNEGGSGNEKLFF. The CDR3 nucleotides are TGTGCCAGCAACGAAGGGGGCTCTGGAAATGAAAAACTGTTTTTT.